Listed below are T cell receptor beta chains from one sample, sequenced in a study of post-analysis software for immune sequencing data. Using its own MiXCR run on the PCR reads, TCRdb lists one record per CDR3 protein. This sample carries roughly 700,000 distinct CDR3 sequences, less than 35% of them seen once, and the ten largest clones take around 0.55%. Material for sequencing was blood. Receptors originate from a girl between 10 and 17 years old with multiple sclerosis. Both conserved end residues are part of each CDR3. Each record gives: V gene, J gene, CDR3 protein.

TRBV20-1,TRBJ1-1,CSARGHLGNTEAFF
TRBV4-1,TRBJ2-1,CASSQGTSFYNEQFF
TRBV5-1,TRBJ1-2,CASSWGSTAYGYTF
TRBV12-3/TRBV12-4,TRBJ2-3,CASRPITDTQYF
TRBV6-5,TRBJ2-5,CASSRVIQETQYF
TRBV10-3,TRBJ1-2,CAISEGTQNGYTF
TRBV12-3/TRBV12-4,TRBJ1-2,CASSLEEEGYTF
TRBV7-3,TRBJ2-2,CASSSGQEVGELFF
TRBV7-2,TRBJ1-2,CASSLIWRQSEYGYTF
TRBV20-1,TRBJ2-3,CSAERSRGVDTQYF
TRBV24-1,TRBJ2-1,CATSGTRGTGSLDEQFF
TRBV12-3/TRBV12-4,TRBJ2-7,CASSYGTSGGYEQYF
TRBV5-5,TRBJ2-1,CASRDVQDRVYNEQFF
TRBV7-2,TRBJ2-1,CASSWRGAENEQFF
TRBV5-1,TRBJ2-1,CASSLDRVPRNEQFF
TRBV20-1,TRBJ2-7,CSGMAGSSYEQYF
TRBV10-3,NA,CAIRETRDETQYF
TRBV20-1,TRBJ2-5,CSASHGGPGLAQTQYF
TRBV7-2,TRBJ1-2,CASSGRRDRDHGYTF
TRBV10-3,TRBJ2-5,CAISAPGLADQETQYF
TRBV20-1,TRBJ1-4,CSARHGPSQNEKLFF
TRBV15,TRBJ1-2,CATSRGDGRGYGYTF
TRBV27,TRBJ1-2,CASSFAGKGYGYTF
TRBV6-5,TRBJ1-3,CACSFRGPGGNTIYF
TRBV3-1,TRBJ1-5,CASSQGVWENQPQHF
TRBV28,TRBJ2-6,CASSPPTVSGANVLTF
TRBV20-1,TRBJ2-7,CSARDGPTYEQYF
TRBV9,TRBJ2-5,CASSAGGARQETQYF
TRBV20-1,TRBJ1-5,CSASPDRAPNQPQHF
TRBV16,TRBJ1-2,CASSQSEAFYGYTF
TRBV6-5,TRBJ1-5,CASSRNLPGQPQHF
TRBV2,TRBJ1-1,CASRDRGGNTEAFF
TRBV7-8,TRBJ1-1,CASSRQQSNTEAFF
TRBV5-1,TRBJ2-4,CASSWVETGIGEQYF
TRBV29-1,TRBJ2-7,CSVYWRDSYEQYF
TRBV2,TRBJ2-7,CASSEGQGVLEGAEQYF
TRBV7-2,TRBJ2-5,CASSCLLAGAQETQYF
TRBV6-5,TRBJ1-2,CASSPQERIENGYTF
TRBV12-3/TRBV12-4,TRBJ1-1,CASSWGPGGSGSGTEAFF
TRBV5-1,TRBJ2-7,CASSLGDRGEQYF
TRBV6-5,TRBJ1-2,CASSSWDRGGYTF
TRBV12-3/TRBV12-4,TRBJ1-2,CASSFGTGAGYTF